This T cell receptor beta chain was profiled in a study of CD8+ T cells in alopecia areata. Germline lookup yields CDR1 ENHRY and CDR2 SYGVKD. The CDR3 consists of 13 residues. Trimming took 11 bases from V and 13 from J, leaving 24 bases between them. RNA extraction and reverse transcription yielded cDNA as sequencing template. Assay used: immunoSEQ multiplex PCR; TCRdb lists only in-frame clones, some missing. The profile shows 150,000 to 250,000 clones, more than 45% of them singletons. Treatment noted: oral pan-JAK inhibitor, 5-10 mg twice daily. Of note for this clone: Its antigen remains unknown.

Study observations and caveats: On tofacitinib, scalp and blood still held many of the expanded lesional clones.

The receptor comes from a human donor with alopecia areata. The source was CD4+ T cells sorted from blood, collected at week 24, from a patient treated with tofacitinib. This rearrangement joins TRBV10-3 to TRBJ2-1; D may be TRBD2 (5 bases). The CDR3 nucleotides read TGTGCCTCCCAAGGGCTAGCAGAGATAAATCAGTTCTTC. It codes for CASQGLAEINQFF.